This T cell receptor beta chain was retrieved from a study of siplizumab effects on memory and regulatory T cells. A few pairs of donors had their unstimulated naive, memory, effector memory and TEMRA subsets sequenced. Per sample, 100,000 or so TCR templates underwent assay. Sequenced by immunoSEQ multiplex PCR; TCRdb stores in-frame clones only, minus some. The sample lists about 50,000 clones, around 97% seen once, with about 1% in the top ten. Concerning this clone itself: What it recognizes is unknown.

V was trimmed by 1 base and J by 2 bases, leaving 8 bases between them. The V gene's germline CDR1 is MDHEN and CDR2 SYDVKM. This CDR3 region has 14 residues. Study observations and caveats: Significant reduction of alloreactive sequences traceable to unstimulated CD4+ memory cells was observed with siplizumab.

The clonotype comes from a human donor in good health. The sequenced material came from naive CD8+ T cells sorted from blood. The chain employs TRBV28 and TRBJ1-1; D is uncertain. As DNA, the CDR3 is TGTGCCAGCAGTTTATCCATAGAAAACACTGAAGCTTTCTTT. Its protein is CASSLSIENTEAFF.